This entry is about one T cell receptor (beta chain). This receptor's antigen is unknown. At one end the junction does not follow the germline gene, possibly because of a read error. Receptor amplification or capture employed PCR. The sequencer listed for this sample is Illumina HiSeq 2500. Molecular barcoding was employed in the preparation of TCR libraries, with unique molecular identifiers being used to normalize TCRbeta repertoire quantification. Clones were called with MiXCR by TCRdb after fastp trimmed the public reads at Q25, and only in-frame beta chains were retained. Here each entry gathers all rows of one CDR3 protein and keeps the most common genes and DNA. The sample data list 450,000 to 550,000 distinct CDR3 sequences, and roughly 11% of these were observed just once. The top ten clonotypes cover roughly 15% of the sample. The treatment or condition label of this sample denotes: allogeneic hematopoietic cell transplantation with graft depleted of TCRalphabeta T cells and CD19 B cells. Transplant recipients were children who received TCRalphabeta/CD19-depleted allogeneic hematopoietic cell grafts.

These data come from a study of T-cell reconstitution after alpha-beta-depleted transplantation in children listed by TCRdb under 2016. Concerning the study at large: Using TCR repertoire profiling, the study followed T-cell immune reconstitution in a quantitative way in children after TCRalphabeta/CD19-depleted allogeneic hematopoietic cell transplantation. General conclusions and limits of the study: Apparently early alphabetaT-cell count recovery about two months after transplant reportedly relied on only several hundred rapidly expanded clones derived from non-depleted graft cells. In some patients, the high TCRbeta diversity seen at day 60 was put down to recipient T cells and intrathymic progenitors that had survived conditioning. Hyperexpanded clone frequencies declined over subsequent months; after one year, T-cell counts and TCRbeta diversity were mostly attributed to newly produced T cells.

The CDR3 holds 16 amino acids from the cysteine to the phenylalanine. The CDR3 DNA has 48 bases and is translated from base 1. The germline V gene specifies ENHRY as CDR1 and SYGVKD as CDR2. The starting material was PBMCs, mostly from graft donor cells, obtained 180 days after TCRalphabeta/CD19-depleted stem cell transplant. This receptor was identified in a female patient aged 2-15 years who had a stem cell transplant for aplastic anemia, so the T cells may come from the graft donor. The chain was built from TRBV10-3 and TRBJ2-1, with the D gene not clear enough to name. At the DNA level, the sequence is TGTGCCATCAGCCCACCGGGCCTGAGCTCCTACCATGAGCAGTTCTTC. Its translation reads: CAISPPGLSSYHEQFF.